This T cell receptor beta chain was found in a study of tumor T cells in aggressive B-cell lymphoma. The CDR3 contains 18 residues. CDR1 is ENHRY, CDR2 SYGVKD, per germline. Unmatched junction bases numbered 11, after V lost 0 bases and J lost 6 bases. Produced via immunoSEQ multiplex PCR; TCRdb's table is partial and in-frame only. The data contain 8,500 to 9,500 clones, 80% to 90% of them singletons. The sequenced sample consisted of tumor tissue. The TCR sequence derives from an adult with diffuse large B cell lymphoma. V usage is TRBV10-3 and J usage is TRBJ2-1; 10 bases are a match to TRBD2. This CDR3 reads CAISESGLAGDLFNEQFF. The DNA of the CDR3 is TGTGCCATCAGTGAGTCGGGGCTAGCGGGGGACCTATTCAATGAGCAGTTCTTC.